This is a list of T cell receptor beta chains from one sample in a study of shared clonotypes between healthy human individuals. TCRdb keeps only in-frame clones here, not all; method: immunoSEQ multiplex PCR. Found here are under 600,000 clones, approximately 95% of them singletons; the top ten hold about 0.068%. The sequencing input was naive CD4+ T cells sorted from blood. The source is a woman in her 30s in good health. Each CDR3 is given with its conserved first and last residue. A D gene is named only where the DNA matches it firmly. Clone sizes are given selectively: once, few, many, or a class where the clone is expanded.

d_gene	j_gene	v_gene	len	abundance	CDR3aa	CDR3nt
.	TRBJ2-3	TRBV25-1	15	.	CASSDTKTGGDTQYF	TGTGCCAGCAGTGACACAAAGACAGGAGGAGATACGCAGTATTTT
TRBD2	TRBJ2-5	TRBV7-9	14	.	CASRPSSGGETQYF	TGTGCCAGCAGACCCTCTAGCGGGGGGGAGACCCAGTACTTC
.	TRBJ1-2	TRBV6-5	13	.	CASTPGTGSGYTF	TGTGCCAGCACCCCGGGCACAGGGAGCGGCTACACCTTC
TRBD2	TRBJ2-5	TRBV5-5	19	.	CASSWTMGPSGTTQETQYF	TGTGCCAGCAGCTGGACCATGGGGCCTAGCGGGACGACCCAAGAGACCCAGTACTTC
.	TRBJ2-7	TRBV18	18	.	CASSRRDTGAGAIYEQYF	TGTGCCAGCTCACGCCGGGACACGGGTGCCGGGGCTATATACGAGCAGTACTTC
TRBD2	TRBJ2-7	TRBV11-2	19	.	CASSQRRSSGIPWGYEQYF	TGTGCCAGCAGCCAGAGGAGGTCTAGCGGGATTCCGTGGGGATACGAGCAGTACTTC
TRBD1	TRBJ1-4	TRBV19	13	.	CASNRDRGEKLFF	TGTGCCAGTAATAGGGACAGGGGCGAAAAACTGTTTTTT
.	TRBJ2-2	TRBV28	12	.	CASSSYTGELFF	TGTGCCAGCAGTTCATATACCGGGGAGCTGTTTTTT
TRBD2	TRBJ2-7	TRBV19	14	.	CASRVGAGVREQYF	TGTGCCAGTCGCGTAGGAGCGGGAGTTCGCGAGCAGTACTTC
.	TRBJ2-7	TRBV7-3	14	.	CASSLNQGPYEQYF	TGTGCCAGCAGCTTAAATCAGGGGCCCTACGAGCAGTACTTC
TRBD1	TRBJ2-7	TRBV28	19	once	CASSFRSRDRGLSSYEQYF	TGTGCCAGCAGTTTCCGGTCGAGGGACAGGGGCCTGTCCTCCTACGAGCAGTACTTC
.	TRBJ2-1	TRBV6-4	14	.	CASSSESSYNEQFF	TGTGCCAGCAGTTCGGAGTCCTCCTACAATGAGCAGTTCTTC
.	TRBJ2-1	TRBV14	15	.	CASSQLSSSYNEQFF	TGTGCCAGCAGCCAACTTTCTAGCTCCTACAATGAGCAGTTCTTC
TRBD1	TRBJ1-2	TRBV28	13	few	CASSSGQHYGYTF	TGTGCCAGCAGTTCGGGACAGCACTATGGCTACACCTTC
.	TRBJ2-3	TRBV10-3	15	once	CAISESQASTDTQYF	TGTGCCATCAGTGAGTCGCAGGCTAGCACAGATACGCAGTATTTT
.	TRBJ2-5	TRBV11-2	11	.	CASSFSETQYF	TGTGCCAGCAGCTTCTCCGAGACCCAGTACTTC
TRBD1	TRBJ1-5	TRBV10-3	14	.	CASTGERAHQPQHF	TGTGCCAGCACAGGGGAGAGGGCCCATCAGCCCCAGCATTTT
.	TRBJ1-1	TRBV5-4	13	.	CASSRLTDTEAFF	TGTGCCAGCAGCCGCCTTACGGACACTGAAGCTTTCTTT
.	TRBJ1-1	TRBV18	14	.	CASSLTDTNTEAFF	TGTGCCAGCTCACTGACAGATACCAACACTGAAGCTTTCTTT
.	TRBJ2-5	TRBV4-1	13	.	CASSLRGQETQYF	TGCGCCAGCAGCCTCCGAGGCCAAGAGACCCAGTACTTC
.	TRBJ1-5	TRBV5-1	15	.	CASSLGFDSNQPQHF	TGCGCCAGCAGCTTGGGGTTCGATAGCAATCAGCCCCAGCATTTT
.	TRBJ1-1	TRBV7-9	14	.	CASSLIGGNTEAFF	TGTGCCAGCAGCTTAATCGGGGGGAACACTGAAGCTTTCTTT
.	TRBJ1-1	TRBV28	17	.	CASTPHGGGRGGTEAFF	TGTGCCAGCACCCCCCACGGAGGAGGACGGGGGGGGACTGAAGCTTTCTTT
.	TRBJ2-1	TRBV7-8	13	.	CAGGGGPWNEQFF	TGTGCCGGGGGGGGCGGGCCCTGGAATGAGCAGTTCTTC
TRBD2	TRBJ2-2	TRBV7-9	15	.	CASSHRGGANGELFF	TGTGCCAGCAGCCACCGCGGGGGAGCGAACGGGGAGCTGTTTTTT
TRBD2	TRBJ2-3	TRBV27	16	.	CASSLGTSGITDTQYF	TGTGCCAGCAGTCTCGGGACTAGCGGGATCACAGATACGCAGTATTTT
TRBD1	TRBJ2-7	TRBV28	13	.	CASGDRAPYEQYF	TGTGCCAGCGGGGACAGGGCTCCCTACGAGCAGTACTTC
.	TRBJ1-1	TRBV5-1	12	once	CASSRGRNEAFF	TGCGCCAGCAGCAGGGGACGGAATGAAGCTTTCTTT
TRBD1	TRBJ1-5	TRBV6-1	15	.	CASSEGQVDNQPQHF	TGTGCCAGCAGTGAGGGACAGGTAGATAATCAGCCCCAGCATTTT
.	TRBJ2-2	TRBV7-3	12	.	CASRSNTGELFF	TGTGCCAGCAGGTCGAACACCGGGGAGCTGTTTTTT
.	TRBJ2-1	TRBV28	13	.	CASSLFAAGEQFF	TGTGCCAGCAGTTTATTTGCGGCGGGTGAGCAGTTCTTC
.	TRBJ2-2	TRBV7-2	13	once	CASSQGATGELFF	TGTGCCAGCAGCCAAGGGGCCACCGGGGAGCTGTTTTTT
TRBD2	TRBJ2-7	TRBV4-1	16	.	CASSQRTTSGSYEQYF	TGCGCCAGCAGCCAAAGAACTACTAGCGGGTCCTACGAGCAGTACTTC
.	TRBJ2-5	TRBV6-1	10	.	CASSSETQYF	TGTGCCAGCAGCTCAGAGACCCAGTACTTC
TRBD2	TRBJ2-2	TRBV5-8	16	.	CASSSGLAGVTGELFF	TGTGCCAGCAGTTCCGGACTAGCGGGAGTGACCGGGGAGCTGTTTTTT
.	TRBJ2-7	TRBV21-1	18	.	CASSKGESGTSGSYEQYF	TGTGCCAGCAGCAAAGGAGAATCCGGGACTAGCGGGAGTTACGAGCAGTACTTC
.	TRBJ2-7	TRBV11-2	13	once	CASSLTESYEQYF	TGTGCCAGCAGCTTAACGGAGTCCTACGAGCAGTACTTC
TRBD2	TRBJ2-5	TRBV7-8	16	.	CASSLAPAGVEETQYF	TGTGCCAGCAGCTTAGCCCCAGCGGGAGTAGAGGAGACCCAGTACTTC
.	TRBJ1-5	TRBV5-4	12	once	CASSYDVGPQHF	TGTGCCAGCAGCTACGATGTTGGGCCCCAGCATTTT
TRBD2	TRBJ2-7	TRBV27	13	.	CASKLAGSYEQYF	TGTGCCAGCAAACTAGCGGGGTCCTACGAGCAGTACTTC
.	TRBJ2-1	TRBV2	13	.	CASSAGSVNEQFF	TGTGCCAGCAGTGCGGGCAGCGTCAATGAGCAGTTCTTC
TRBD1	TRBJ1-1	TRBV7-2	14	.	CASSPNQGDTEAFF	TGTGCCAGCAGCCCGAACCAGGGGGACACTGAAGCTTTCTTT
.	TRBJ2-2	TRBV7-9	18	.	CASSRGPRSFTNTGELFF	TGTGCCAGCAGCCGGGGGCCGCGTAGCTTCACGAACACCGGGGAGCTGTTTTTT
TRBD2	TRBJ2-1	TRBV27	13	once	CASSIGLASEQFF	TGTGCCAGCAGTATCGGACTAGCTTCAGAGCAGTTCTTC
.	TRBJ1-5	TRBV21-1	18	.	CASSPLGGDTHSNQPQHF	TGTGCCAGCAGCCCCCTCGGGGGGGATACTCACAGCAATCAGCCCCAGCATTTT